A selection of T cell receptor beta chains follows, all from one sample in a study of T cells after yellow fever vaccination. In TCRdb, the 5' RACE reads were re-called with MiXCR into one record per CDR3 protein. The data show about 160,000 distinct CDR3 sequences, roughly 9% seen once. Specimen: CD8+ T cells sorted from PBMCs, collected 45 days after the yellow fever booster vaccination. Receptor source: a man aged 18 to 29 who received the YFV17D yellow fever vaccine. CDR3s include the opening cysteine and the closing phenylalanine or tryptophan. A D gene is named only where the DNA matches it firmly. Where a row states a size, it is once, few, many or the class of an expanded clone; other rows omit it.

-	-	TRBV12-3/TRBV12-4	TRBJ2-1	TGTGCCAGCAGTCCAGGGGACGGTTACAATGAGCAGTTCTTC	CASSPGDGYNEQFF
many	-	TRBV2	TRBJ2-1	TGTGCCAGCCCCCCGGGACAAGACCCTGGTGAGCAGTTCTTC	CASPPGQDPGEQFF
-	-	TRBV12-3/TRBV12-4	TRBJ2-1	TGTGCCAGCATGGGGAACAATGAGCAGTTCTTC	CASMGNNEQFF
few	-	TRBV12-3/TRBV12-4	TRBJ1-4	TGTGCCAGCGGGGATGGACAACCCGGGGTTGAAAAACTGTTTTTT	CASGDGQPGVEKLFF
-	-	TRBV21-1	TRBJ1-2	TGTGCCAGCAAAGGCGAGAAATTGGCAGAGAACTATGGCTACACCTTC	CASKGEKLAENYGYTF
-	TRBD2	TRBV11-2	TRBJ2-7	TGTGCCAGCAGCTTAAGCGGGGGGGCCTGGGAGCAGTACTTC	CASSLSGGAWEQYF
-	-	TRBV4-3	TRBJ2-2	TGCGCCAGCAGCCACGGCAGTACCGGGGAGCTGTTTTTT	CASSHGSTGELFF
-	TRBD2	TRBV7-2	TRBJ2-5	TGTGCCAGCAGCAAACTAGCGGGGGGGTTGGGTGAGACCCAGTACTTC	CASSKLAGGLGETQYF
-	TRBD1	TRBV4-1	TRBJ2-2	TGCGCCAGCAGCTCACGACAGGGCAGTGCCGGGGAGCTGTTTTTT	CASSSRQGSAGELFF
-	-	TRBV4-3	TRBJ2-3	TGCGCCAGCAGCCAAGTAGAGGGCCCAGATACGCAGTATTTT	CASSQVEGPDTQYF
few	-	TRBV7-9	TRBJ2-5	TGTGCCAGCAGCTTAGATCGGGACGATCCACAAGAGACCCAGTACTTC	CASSLDRDDPQETQYF